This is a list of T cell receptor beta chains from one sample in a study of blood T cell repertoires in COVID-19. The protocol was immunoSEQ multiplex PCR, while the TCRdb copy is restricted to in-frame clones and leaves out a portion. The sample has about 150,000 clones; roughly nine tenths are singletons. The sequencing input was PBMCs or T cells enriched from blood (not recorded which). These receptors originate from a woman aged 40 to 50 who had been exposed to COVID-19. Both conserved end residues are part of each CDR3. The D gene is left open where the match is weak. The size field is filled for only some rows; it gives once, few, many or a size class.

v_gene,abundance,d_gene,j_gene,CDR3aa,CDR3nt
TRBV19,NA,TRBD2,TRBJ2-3,CASSMQSGGNTDTQYF,TGTGCCAGTAGTATGCAGAGCGGGGGGAACACAGATACGCAGTATTTT
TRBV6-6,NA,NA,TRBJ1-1,CASINEGVLVTEAFF,TGTGCCAGCATCAATGAAGGGGTGCTAGTCACTGAAGCTTTCTTT
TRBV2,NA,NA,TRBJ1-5,CASSENNSNQPQHF,TGTGCCAGCAGTGAGAACAATAGCAATCAGCCCCAGCATTTT
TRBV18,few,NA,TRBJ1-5,CASSKQGGNQPQHF,TGTGCCAGCTCAAAGCAGGGTGGGAATCAGCCCCAGCATTTT
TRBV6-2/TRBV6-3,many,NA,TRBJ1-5,CASSGAWGSNQPQHF,TGTGCCAGCAGTGGGGCCTGGGGTAGCAATCAGCCCCAGCATTTT
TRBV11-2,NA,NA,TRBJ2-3,CASSSSYTQYF,TGTGCCAGCAGCTCCTCTTATACGCAGTATTTT
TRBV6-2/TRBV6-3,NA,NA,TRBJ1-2,CASSYSGGRYGYTF,TGTGCCAGCAGTTACTCCGGGGGGAGGTATGGCTACACCTTC
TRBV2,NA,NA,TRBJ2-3,CASSDLGGTDTQYF,TGTGCCAGCAGTGACCTGGGCGGCACAGATACGCAGTATTTT
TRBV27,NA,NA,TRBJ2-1,CASSLSGSYNEQFF,TGTGCCAGCAGTTTATCGGGCAGTTACAATGAGCAGTTCTTC
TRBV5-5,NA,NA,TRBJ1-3,CASSLKLQGENTIYF,TGTGCCAGCAGCTTGAAGCTACAGGGCGAAAACACCATATATTTT
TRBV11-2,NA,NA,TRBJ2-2,CASSPGTRRGELFF,TGTGCCAGCAGCCCCGGGACACGGCGTGGGGAGCTGTTTTTT
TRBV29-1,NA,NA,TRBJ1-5,CSVSLGQGNQPQHF,TGCAGCGTTTCTCTAGGACAAGGCAATCAGCCCCAGCATTTT
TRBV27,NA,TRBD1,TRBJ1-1,CASSHRQGAFAEAFF,TGTGCCAGCAGTCACAGACAGGGGGCCTTCGCTGAAGCTTTCTTT
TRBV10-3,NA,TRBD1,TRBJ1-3,CATDGGQGARSGNTIYF,TGTGCCACCGACGGAGGACAGGGGGCCAGATCTGGAAACACCATATATTTT
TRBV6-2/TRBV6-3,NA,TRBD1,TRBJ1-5,CASSWTGSFQPQHF,TGTGCCAGCAGTTGGACAGGGTCCTTTCAGCCCCAGCATTTT
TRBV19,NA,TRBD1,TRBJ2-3,CASRGPQGTDTQYF,TGTGCCAGTAGAGGACCACAGGGGACAGATACGCAGTATTTT
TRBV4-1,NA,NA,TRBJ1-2,CASSQDLPNYGYTF,TGCGCCAGCAGCCAAGATCTCCCCAACTATGGCTACACCTTC
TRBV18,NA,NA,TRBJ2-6,CASSPTFGESPGANVLTF,TGTGCCAGCTCACCAACATTCGGGGAAAGCCCTGGGGCCAACGTCCTGACTTTC
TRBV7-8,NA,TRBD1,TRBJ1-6,CASSRDRVASPLHF,TGTGCCAGCAGCCGGGACAGGGTTGCTTCACCCCTCCACTTT
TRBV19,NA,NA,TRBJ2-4,CASRRDFLAKNIQYF,TGTGCCAGTAGAAGGGACTTCTTAGCCAAAAACATTCAGTACTTC
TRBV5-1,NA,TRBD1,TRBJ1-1,CASSPETGRNTEAFF,TGCGCCAGCAGCCCTGAGACAGGGCGGAACACTGAAGCTTTCTTT
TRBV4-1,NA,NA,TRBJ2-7,CASSQVPSENEQYF,TGCGCCAGCAGCCAAGTCCCTAGCGAGAACGAGCAGTACTTC
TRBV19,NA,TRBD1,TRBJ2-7,CASSNRDRRLVEQYF,TGTGCCAGTAGTAACCGGGACAGACGCCTGGTCGAGCAGTACTTC
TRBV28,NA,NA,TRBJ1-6,CASTLHGAGNSPLHF,TGTGCCAGCACGTTACATGGTGCGGGAAATTCACCCCTCCACTTT
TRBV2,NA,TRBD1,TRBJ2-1,CASSPDRGSYNEQFF,TGTGCCAGCAGTCCGGACAGGGGATCCTACAATGAGCAGTTCTTC
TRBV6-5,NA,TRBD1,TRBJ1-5,CASSYGQGSNQPQHF,TGTGCCAGCAGTTACGGACAGGGTAGCAATCAGCCCCAGCATTTT
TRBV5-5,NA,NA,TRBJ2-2,CASSLIRGGNTGELFF,TGTGCCAGCAGCTTGATCAGGGGCGGAAACACCGGGGAGCTGTTTTTT
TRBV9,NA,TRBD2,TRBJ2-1,CASSATSGPYNEQFF,TGTGCCAGCAGCGCCACTAGCGGGCCGTACAATGAGCAGTTCTTC
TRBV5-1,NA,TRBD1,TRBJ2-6,CASRQGQLSGANVLTF,TGCGCCAGCCGACAGGGCCAACTCTCTGGGGCCAACGTCCTGACTTTC
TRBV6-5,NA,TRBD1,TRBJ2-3,CASSKAGGSTDTQYF,TGTGCCAGCAGTAAGGCAGGGGGTAGCACAGATACGCAGTATTTT
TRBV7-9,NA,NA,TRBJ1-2,CASRTPSRGYTF,TGTGCCAGCAGGACTCCTAGCCGGGGCTACACCTTC
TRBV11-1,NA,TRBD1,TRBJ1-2,CASSSDRAVGYTF,TGTGCCAGCAGTTCAGACAGGGCAGTTGGCTACACCTTC
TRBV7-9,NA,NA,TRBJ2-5,CASTEGFSGVETQYF,TGTGCCAGCACCGAGGGGTTCTCGGGAGTTGAGACCCAGTACTTC
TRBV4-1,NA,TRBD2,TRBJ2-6,CASSRGGFAGANVLTF,TGCGCCAGCAGCCGGGGGGGGTTCGCTGGGGCCAACGTCCTGACTTTC
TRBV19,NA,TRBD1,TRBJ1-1,CASRHTGGSSTEAFF,TGTGCCAGTAGACATACAGGGGGGAGTAGCACTGAAGCTTTCTTT
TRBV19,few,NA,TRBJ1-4,CASSAQGEVRKLFF,TGTGCCAGTAGTGCACAGGGAGAGGTTCGAAAACTGTTTTTT
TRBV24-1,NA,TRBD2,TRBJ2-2,CATSPAGTTGELFF,TGTGCCACCAGTCCAGCGGGGACCACCGGGGAGCTGTTTTTT
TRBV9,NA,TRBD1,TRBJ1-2,CASSDRGYGYTF,TGTGCCAGCAGCGACAGGGGCTATGGCTACACCTTC
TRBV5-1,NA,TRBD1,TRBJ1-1,CASSLLQGEGEAFF,TGCGCCAGCAGCTTATTACAGGGGGAGGGTGAAGCTTTCTTT
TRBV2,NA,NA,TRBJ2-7,CASSSGSPYEQYF,TGTGCCAGCAGCTCGGGATCCCCCTACGAGCAGTACTTC
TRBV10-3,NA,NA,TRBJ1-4,CAISDRSHGTNEKLFF,TGTGCCATCAGTGACAGGTCCCATGGAACTAATGAAAAACTGTTTTTT
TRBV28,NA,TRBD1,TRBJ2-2,CASSPLSGTGETGELFF,TGTGCCAGCAGTCCGCTTTCCGGGACAGGGGAGACCGGGGAGCTGTTTTTT
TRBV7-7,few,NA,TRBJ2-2,CASSLVGGMAGELFF,TGTGCCAGCAGCTTAGTCGGAGGGATGGCCGGGGAGCTGTTTTTT
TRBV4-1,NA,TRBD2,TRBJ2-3,CASSQAGGTSLYTQYF,TGCGCCAGCAGCCAAGCCGGCGGGACTAGTCTGTATACGCAGTATTTT
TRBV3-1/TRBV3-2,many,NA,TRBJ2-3,CASRRDSTDTQYF,TGTGCCAGCAGGAGAGACTCCACAGATACGCAGTATTTT
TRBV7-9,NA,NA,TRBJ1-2,CASSLLDRGGGYTF,TGTGCCAGCAGCCTTTTAGACCGGGGTGGAGGCTACACCTTC
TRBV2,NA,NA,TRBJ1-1,CASIWDSNTEAFF,TGTGCCAGCATTTGGGACTCGAACACTGAAGCTTTCTTT
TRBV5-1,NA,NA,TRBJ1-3,CASSWANGNGNTIYF,TGCGCCAGCAGCTGGGCAAACGGTAACGGAAACACCATATATTTT
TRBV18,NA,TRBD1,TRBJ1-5,CASSPGQGGQPQHF,TGTGCCAGCTCACCGGGACAGGGAGGTCAGCCCCAGCATTTT
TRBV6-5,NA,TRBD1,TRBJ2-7,CASSLTGAYEQYF,TGTGCCAGCAGTTTGACAGGGGCCTACGAGCAGTACTTC
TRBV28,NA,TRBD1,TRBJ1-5,CASSSTGQGNQPQHF,TGTGCCAGCAGTTCCACGGGACAGGGTAATCAGCCCCAGCATTTT
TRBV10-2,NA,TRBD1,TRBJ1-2,CASSVGTGVNYGYTF,TGCGCCAGCAGTGTTGGGACAGGCGTGAACTATGGCTACACCTTC
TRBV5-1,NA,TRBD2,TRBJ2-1,CASTPGLAGSSYNEQFF,TGCGCCAGCACTCCGGGACTAGCGGGGAGCTCCTACAATGAGCAGTTCTTC
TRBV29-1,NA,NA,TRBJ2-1,CSVDAAAYNEQFF,TGCAGCGTTGATGCCGCAGCCTACAATGAGCAGTTCTTC
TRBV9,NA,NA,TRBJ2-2,CASSVETRGTGELFF,TGTGCCAGCAGCGTAGAAACGAGAGGCACCGGGGAGCTGTTTTTT
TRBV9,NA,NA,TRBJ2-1,CASSVRGEQFF,TGTGCCAGCAGCGTACGGGGTGAGCAGTTCTTC
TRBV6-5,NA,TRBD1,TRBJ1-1,CASSYSFTGARTEAFF,TGTGCCAGCAGTTACTCGTTTACAGGGGCGAGGACTGAAGCTTTCTTT